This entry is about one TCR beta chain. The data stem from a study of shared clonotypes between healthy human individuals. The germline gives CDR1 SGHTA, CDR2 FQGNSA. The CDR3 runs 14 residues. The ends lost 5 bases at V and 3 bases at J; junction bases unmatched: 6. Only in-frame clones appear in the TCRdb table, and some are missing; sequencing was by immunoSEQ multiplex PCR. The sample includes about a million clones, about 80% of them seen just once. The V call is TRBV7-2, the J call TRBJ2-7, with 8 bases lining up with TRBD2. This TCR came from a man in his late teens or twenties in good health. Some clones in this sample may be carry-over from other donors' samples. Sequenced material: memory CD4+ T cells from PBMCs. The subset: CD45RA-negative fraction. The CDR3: CASSPQGTSYEQYF. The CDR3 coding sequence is TGTGCCAGCAGCCCCCAAGGGACTAGCTACGAGCAGTACTTC.